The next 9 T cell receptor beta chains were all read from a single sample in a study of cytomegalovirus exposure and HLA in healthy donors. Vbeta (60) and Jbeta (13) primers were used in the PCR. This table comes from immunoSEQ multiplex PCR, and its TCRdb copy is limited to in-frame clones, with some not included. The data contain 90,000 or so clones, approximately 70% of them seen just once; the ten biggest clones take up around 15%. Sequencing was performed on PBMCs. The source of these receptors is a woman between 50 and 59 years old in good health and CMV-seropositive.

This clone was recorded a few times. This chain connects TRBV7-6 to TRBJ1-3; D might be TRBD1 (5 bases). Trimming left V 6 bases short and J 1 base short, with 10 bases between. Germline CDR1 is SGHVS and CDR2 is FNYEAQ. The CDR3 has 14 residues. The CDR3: CASRNQGSGNTIYF. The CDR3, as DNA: TGTGCCAGCAGAAATCAGGGATCTGGAAACACCATATATTTT.

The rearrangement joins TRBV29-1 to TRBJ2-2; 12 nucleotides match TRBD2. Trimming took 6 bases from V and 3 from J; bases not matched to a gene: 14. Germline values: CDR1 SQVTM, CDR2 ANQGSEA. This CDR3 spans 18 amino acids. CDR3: CSVRRTSGTSGHTGELFF. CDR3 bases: TGCAGCGTACGAAGGACTAGCGGGACCTCGGGACACACCGGGGAGCTGTTTTTT.

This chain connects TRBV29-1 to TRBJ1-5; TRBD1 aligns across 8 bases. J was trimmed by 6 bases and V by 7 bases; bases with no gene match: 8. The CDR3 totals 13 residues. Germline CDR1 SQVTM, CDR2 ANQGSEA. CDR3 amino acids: CSGATGGGQPQHF. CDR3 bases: TGCAGCGGGGCTACAGGGGGAGGTCAGCCCCAGCATTTT.

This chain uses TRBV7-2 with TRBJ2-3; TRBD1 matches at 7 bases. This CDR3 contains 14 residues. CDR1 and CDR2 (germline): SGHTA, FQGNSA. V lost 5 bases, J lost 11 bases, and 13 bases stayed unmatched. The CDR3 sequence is CASSPGGVVAQQYF. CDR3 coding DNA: TGTGCCAGCAGCCCAGGGGGTGTGGTAGCGCAGCAGTATTTT.

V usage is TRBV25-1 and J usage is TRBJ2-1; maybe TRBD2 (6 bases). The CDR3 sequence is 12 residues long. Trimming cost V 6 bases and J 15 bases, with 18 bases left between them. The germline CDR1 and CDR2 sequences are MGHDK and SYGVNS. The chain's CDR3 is CASRPLWDFPFF. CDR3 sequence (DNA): TGTGCCAGCAGGCCACTGTGGGACTTTCCGTTCTTC.

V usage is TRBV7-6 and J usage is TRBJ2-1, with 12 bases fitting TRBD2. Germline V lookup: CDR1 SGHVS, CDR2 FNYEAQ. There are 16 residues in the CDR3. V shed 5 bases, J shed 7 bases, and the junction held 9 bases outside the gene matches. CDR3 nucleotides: TGTGCCAGCAGCCAACGGACTAGCGGGACAGGGAATGAGCAGTTCTTC. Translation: CASSQRTSGTGNEQFF.

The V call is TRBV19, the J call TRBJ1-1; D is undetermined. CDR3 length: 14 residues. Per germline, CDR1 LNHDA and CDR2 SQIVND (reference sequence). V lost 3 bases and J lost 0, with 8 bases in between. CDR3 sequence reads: CASSIPGMNTEAFF. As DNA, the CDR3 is TGTGCCAGTAGTATCCCGGGGATGAACACTGAAGCTTTCTTT.

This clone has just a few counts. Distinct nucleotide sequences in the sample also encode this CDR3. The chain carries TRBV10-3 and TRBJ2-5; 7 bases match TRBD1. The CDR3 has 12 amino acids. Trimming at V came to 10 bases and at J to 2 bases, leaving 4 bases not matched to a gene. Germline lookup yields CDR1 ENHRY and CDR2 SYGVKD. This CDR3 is CATGTDQETQYF. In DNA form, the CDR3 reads TGTGCCACTGGGACAGATCAAGAGACCCAGTACTTC.

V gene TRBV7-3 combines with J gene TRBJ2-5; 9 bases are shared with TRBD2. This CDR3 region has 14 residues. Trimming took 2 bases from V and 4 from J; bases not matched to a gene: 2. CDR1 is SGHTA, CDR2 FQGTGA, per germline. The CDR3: CASSLAGGSETQYF. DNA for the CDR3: TGTGCCAGCAGCTTAGCGGGAGGGTCAGAGACCCAGTACTTC.